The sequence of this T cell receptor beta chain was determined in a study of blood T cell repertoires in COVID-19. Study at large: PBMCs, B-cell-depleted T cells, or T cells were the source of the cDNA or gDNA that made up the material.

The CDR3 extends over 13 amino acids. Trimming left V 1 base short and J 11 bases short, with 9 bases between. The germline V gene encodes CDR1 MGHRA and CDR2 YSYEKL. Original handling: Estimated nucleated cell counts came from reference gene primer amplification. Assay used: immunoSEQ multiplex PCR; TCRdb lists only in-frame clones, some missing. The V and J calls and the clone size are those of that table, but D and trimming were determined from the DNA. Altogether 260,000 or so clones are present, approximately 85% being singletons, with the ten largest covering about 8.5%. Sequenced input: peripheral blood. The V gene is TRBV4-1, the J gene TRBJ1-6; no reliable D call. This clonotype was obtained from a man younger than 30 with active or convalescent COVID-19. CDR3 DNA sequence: TGCGCCAGCAGCCAAGGGGTCGGGGCACCCCTCCACTTT. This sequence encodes CASSQGVGAPLHF.